Shown below are 8 T cell receptor beta chains from a single sample sequenced in a study of PD-L1 blockade in urothelial cancer. The time point here: pretreatment peripheral blood. TCRdb's copy holds only in-frame clones and misses some; the assay was immunoSEQ multiplex PCR. The sample lists 85,000 to 90,000 clones, 80% to 90% occurring once. The material sequenced was PBMCs, taken around atezolizumab (anti-PD-L1) treatment. The receptors shown here come from a woman of 80 years or more with urothelial cancer.

The rearrangement joins TRBV5-1 to TRBJ2-1, with D possibly matching TRBD2 (5 bases). The germline gives CDR1 SGHRS, CDR2 YFSETQ. The CDR3 is 18 residues long. The V end lost 3 bases, the J end lost 4 bases, and 23 bases lay between the germline ends. CDR3 residues: CASSSGNIQQVIYNEQFF. The DNA for the CDR3 is TGCGCCAGCAGCTCGGGGAACATCCAGCAGGTGATTTACAATGAGCAGTTCTTC.

The chain joins TRBV27 to TRBJ2-3, with D perhaps TRBD2 (5 bases). V was clipped by 3 bases and J by 6 bases, with 7 bases between them. This CDR3 has 12 amino acids. CDR1 is MNHEY and CDR2 is SMNVEV in the germline V gene (reference sequence). CDR3 in DNA: TGTGCCAGCAGTTTTACGGGGGATACGCAGTATTTT. Translation: CASSFTGDTQYF.

This sequence joins TRBV6-6 and TRBJ2-7; 9 bases map to TRBD2. This CDR3 is 13 amino acids long. J gave up 3 bases and V 6 bases, and 3 bases lay outside the gene matches. The V gene's germline CDR1 is MNHNY and CDR2 SVGAGI (reference sequence). The CDR3 reads CASRDSGGYEQYF. CDR3 DNA: TGTGCCAGCAGGGATAGCGGGGGCTACGAGCAGTACTTC.

The chain employs TRBV7-9 and TRBJ1-1; D call uncertain. Germline CDR1 is SEHNR and CDR2 is FQNEAQ (reference sequence). The V end was cut by 5 bases, the J end by 9 bases, with 16 bases between. The CDR3 length is 13 residues. The CDR3 protein is CASSEDGPGKAFF. CDR3 sequence (DNA): TGTGCCAGCAGCGAAGACGGACCGGGGAAAGCTTTCTTT.

This clone appeared a single time. The V and J genes are TRBV11-2 and TRBJ1-1; no reliable D call. The germline V gene has CDR1 SGHAT and CDR2 FQNNGV. With 4 bases removed from V and 1 base from J, the gap between germline ends came to 13 bases. This CDR3 region has 15 residues. The chain's CDR3 is CASSSEAFRNTEAFF. The DNA for the CDR3 is TGTGCCAGCAGCTCGGAGGCTTTCCGGAACACTGAAGCTTTCTTT.

The chain couples TRBV29-1 to TRBJ2-7, with 7 positions matching TRBD1. CDR1 and CDR2 from the germline V gene are SQVTM and ANQGSEA. V lost 6 bases, J lost 4 bases, and 9 bases stayed unmatched. This CDR3 spans 13 amino acids. CDR3 protein: CSVLRDSRYEQYF. CDR3 sequence (DNA): TGCAGCGTCCTGAGGGACAGTCGATACGAGCAGTACTTC.

The chain links TRBV5-4 to TRBJ2-1; 7 nucleotides line up with TRBD1. The CDR3 has 15 amino acids. CDR1 SGHNT and CDR2 YYREEE come from the germline V gene (reference sequence). V lost 4 bases to trimming and J lost 2 bases; unmatched junction nucleotides: 6. CDR3 DNA: TGTGCCAGCAGCGCAGACAGGGCCACCTACAATGAGCAGTTCTTC. Amino acid sequence: CASSADRATYNEQFF.

The chain links TRBV5-1 to TRBJ1-6; D call uncertain. V was cut by 3 bases and J by 10 bases, with 11 bases left in between. Germline lookup yields CDR1 SGHRS and CDR2 YFSETQ. The CDR3 sequence is 13 residues long. CDR3 amino acids: CASSSGERSPLHF. CDR3 DNA sequence: TGCGCCAGCAGCTCCGGGGAACGGTCACCCCTCCACTTT.